Listed here are 4 T cell receptor beta chains from one sample, sequenced in a study of blood T cell repertoires in COVID-19. The assay was immunoSEQ multiplex PCR, and TCRdb's table has in-frame clones only and misses some. The table includes 150,000 or so clones, 75% to 90% detected once. The sample consisted of peripheral blood. These receptors all stem from a man aged 18 to 30 with COVID-19, enrolled during active disease.

This clone was found a few times. The genes are TRBV28 and TRBJ2-5; 12 bases map to TRBD1. The CDR3 is 15 residues long. J gave up 7 bases and V 3 bases, and 6 bases lay outside the gene matches. The germline CDR1 and CDR2 sequences are MDHEN and SYDVKM. The CDR3 DNA reads TGTGCCAGCAGTTTGGGGACAGGGGGCCGAGGGACCCAGTACTTC. This sequence encodes CASSLGTGGRGTQYF.

J is TRBJ2-3 and V is TRBV6-6, with D possibly being TRBD1 (6 bases). CDR1 MNHNY and CDR2 SVGAGI come from the germline V gene (reference sequence). V was pared by 6 bases and J by 1 base, with 17 bases between. This CDR3 has 16 amino acids. CDR3 in DNA: TGTGCCAGCAGCTTAACAGGGATAGGAGGCACAGATACGCAGTATTTT. Protein sequence: CASSLTGIGGTDTQYF.

The chain is built from TRBV20-1 and TRBJ2-5; D remains unclear. Trimming shortened V by 3 bases and J by 2 bases, and 10 bases separated the two germline ends. Per germline, CDR1 DFQATT and CDR2 SNEGSKA (reference sequence). The CDR3 totals 13 residues. The CDR3: CSASFRRQETQYF. In nucleotides, the CDR3 is TGCAGTGCTAGTTTCAGGCGACAAGAGACCCAGTACTTC.

The gene calls are TRBV28 and TRBJ2-7; 7 bases match TRBD2. V dropped 6 bases and J dropped 0; count of bases not matched to a gene: 11. This CDR3 comprises 16 residues. Germline V gene lookup returns CDR1 MDHEN and CDR2 SYDVKM. The CDR3 sequence is CASRNQRLASSYEQYF. The CDR3, as DNA: TGTGCCAGCAGAAACCAAAGACTAGCCAGCTCCTACGAGCAGTACTTC. The full variable domain, its missing parts supplied by reference TRBV28 and TRBJ2-7, is DVKVTQSSRYLVKRTGEKVFLECVQDMDHENMFWYRQDPGLGLRLIYFSYDVKMKEKGDIPEGYSVSREKKERFSLILESASTNQTSMYLCASRNQRLASSYEQYFGPGTRLTVT.